These T cell receptor beta chains were read from a single sample in a study of blood T cell repertoires in COVID-19. TCRdb's table, derived via immunoSEQ multiplex PCR, lists solely in-frame clones and lacks some. The repertoire holds about 240,000 clones, with approximately 80% as singletons. The source material was peripheral blood. Receptor source: a young woman with acute or convalescent COVID-19. The CDR3 runs from the conserved cysteine through the conserved F or W. Some rows have no size entry. The others give once, few or many, or a class for an expanded clone.

TRBJ2-2 | . | 15 | TRBV2 | CASSETSGIIGELFF
TRBJ1-1 | few | 14 | TRBV27 | CASSWGQRNTEAFF
TRBJ2-3 | . | 20 | TRBV3-1/TRBV3-2 | CASSPRLTSGSGASTDTQYF
TRBJ1-2 | . | 13 | TRBV28 | CASTSGTDYGYTF
TRBJ2-7 | . | 13 | TRBV12-3/TRBV12-4 | CASSLTGVREQYF
TRBJ1-4 | . | 14 | TRBV5-6 | CASSQQGAEEKLFF
TRBJ2-1 | . | 10 | TRBV19 | CASSGSGQFF
TRBJ1-5 | . | 15 | TRBV11-1 | CASSSAVVRHQPQHF
TRBJ2-3 | . | 15 | TRBV9 | CASSGLAGATDTQYF
TRBJ1-2 | . | 17 | TRBV3-1/TRBV3-2 | CASSQSDRPQWDYGYTF
TRBJ2-2 | . | 15 | TRBV25-1 | CASSEWPRGTGELFF
TRBJ2-3 | few | 16 | TRBV19 | CASSLRLSVSTDTQYF
TRBJ2-1 | . | 17 | TRBV14 | CASSEGTSGSIYNEQFF
TRBJ2-7 | . | 13 | TRBV24-1 | CATSETGAYEQYF
TRBJ2-2 | . | 14 | TRBV6-4 | CASSAGQNTGELFF
TRBJ2-7 | . | 14 | TRBV5-1 | CASTAGSRSYEQYF
TRBJ1-2 | . | 14 | TRBV9 | CASSPTTGSYGYTF
TRBJ1-6 | . | 15 | TRBV6-4 | CASSSGTGGHSPLHF
TRBJ1-1 | . | 17 | TRBV10-1 | CASKAPKLEGARAEAFF
TRBJ1-1 | . | 16 | TRBV5-4 | CASSFFGGELNTEAFF
TRBJ2-1 | . | 14 | TRBV30 | CATERTHSYNEQFF
TRBJ2-1 | . | 16 | TRBV28 | CASSTPRQGAYNEQFF
TRBJ1-1 | . | 14 | TRBV28 | CASSFGRVNTEAFF
TRBJ1-5 | . | 14 | TRBV7-2 | CASSLAQLGQPQHF
TRBJ2-3 | . | 16 | TRBV6-1 | CASSETRNQEADTQYF
TRBJ2-1 | . | 14 | TRBV5-1 | CASSLIVAANEQFF
TRBJ1-4 | few | 14 | TRBV28 | CASSFRDRLEKLFF
TRBJ1-5 | . | 13 | TRBV7-2 | CASSQGAGQPQHF
TRBJ1-2 | once | 13 | TRBV2 | CASRATGGDPYTF
TRBJ1-5 | . | 19 | TRBV27 | CASSPRTGPTREGNQPQHF
TRBJ2-1 | few | 14 | TRBV11-1 | CASSPVGGASAPVF
TRBJ1-5 | . | 14 | TRBV7-8 | CASSLHRADQPQHF
TRBJ2-3 | . | 14 | TRBV19 | CASSKGLRTDTQYF
TRBJ2-4 | . | 13 | TRBV9 | CASSEGVPGRVNF
TRBJ2-7 | . | 15 | TRBV2 | CASTLGGQGRYEQYF
TRBJ1-1 | . | 13 | TRBV2 | CASRQGASTEAFF
TRBJ1-5 | . | 13 | TRBV4-3 | CASSQWRGQPQHF
TRBJ2-2 | . | 17 | TRBV4-3 | CASSRFRQGTNTGELFF
TRBJ2-7 | . | 13 | TRBV11-2 | CASSLGQVSEQYF
TRBJ1-4 | . | 15 | TRBV7-8 | CASRRVGSLGEKLFF
TRBJ2-1 | . | 15 | TRBV27 | CASSLFGLADNEQFF
TRBJ2-1 | once | 17 | TRBV10-3 | CAISESKLRVTNNEQFF
TRBJ1-1 | few | 13 | TRBV27 | CASSPTVNTEAFF
TRBJ2-1 | . | 16 | TRBV5-1 | CASQVVTGDGSNEQFF
TRBJ2-1 | . | 16 | TRBV6-6 | CASSRLAGAAYNEQFF
TRBJ2-7 | . | 14 | TRBV4-3 | CASSQGRGSYEQYF